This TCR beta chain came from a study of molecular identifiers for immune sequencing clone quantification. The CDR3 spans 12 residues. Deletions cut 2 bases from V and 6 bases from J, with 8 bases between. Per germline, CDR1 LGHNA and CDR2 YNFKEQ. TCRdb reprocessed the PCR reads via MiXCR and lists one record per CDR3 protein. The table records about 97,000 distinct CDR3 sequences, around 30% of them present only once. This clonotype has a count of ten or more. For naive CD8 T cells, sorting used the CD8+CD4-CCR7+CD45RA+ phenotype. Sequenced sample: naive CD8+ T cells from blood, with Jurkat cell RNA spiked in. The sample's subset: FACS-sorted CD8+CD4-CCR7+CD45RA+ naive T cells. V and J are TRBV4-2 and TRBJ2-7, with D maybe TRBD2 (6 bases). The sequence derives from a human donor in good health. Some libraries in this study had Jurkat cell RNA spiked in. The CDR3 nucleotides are TGTGCCAGCAGCCAAAAGCGGGCCGAGCAGTACTTC. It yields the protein CASSQKRAEQYF.